This T cell receptor beta chain was identified in a study of T cell responses to AZD1222 COVID-19 vaccine. CDR1 SGHRS and CDR2 YFSETQ come from the germline V gene. CDR3 length: 12 residues. Trimming shortened V by 4 bases and J by 3 bases, and 7 bases separated the two germline ends. The assay was immunoSEQ multiplex PCR, and TCRdb's table has in-frame clones only and misses some. This repertoire shows about 100,000 clones, around 94% found once; its top ten account for approximately 2.2%. This chain uses TRBV5-1 with TRBJ1-2, with D uncertain. This clonotype originated in an adult in good health. The sample consisted of peripheral blood, taken on day 0 of AZD1222 vaccination. DNA of the CDR3: TGCGCCAGCAGCCTTGGAGACTATGGCTACACCTTC. Its translation is CASSLGDYGYTF. Full variable domain (remainder filled in from reference TRBV5-1 and TRBJ1-2): KAGVTQTPRYLIKTRGQQVTLSCSPISGHRSVSWYQQTPGQGLQFLFEYFSETQRNKGNFPGRFSGRQFSNSRSEMNVSTLELGDSALYLCASSLGDYGYTFGSGTRLTVV.